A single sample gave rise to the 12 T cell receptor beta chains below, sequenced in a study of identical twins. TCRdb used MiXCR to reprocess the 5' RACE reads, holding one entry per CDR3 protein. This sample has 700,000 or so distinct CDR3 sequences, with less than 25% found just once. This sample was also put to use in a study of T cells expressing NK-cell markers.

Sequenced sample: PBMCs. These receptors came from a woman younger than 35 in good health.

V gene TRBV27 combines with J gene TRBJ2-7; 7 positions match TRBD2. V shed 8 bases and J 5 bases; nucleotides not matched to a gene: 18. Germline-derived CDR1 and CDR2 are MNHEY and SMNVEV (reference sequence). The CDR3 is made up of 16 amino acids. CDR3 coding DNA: TGTGCCAGCCGCATGGGCCGGGGGGAGAGATCCCACGAGCAGTACTTC. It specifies CASRMGRGERSHEQYF.

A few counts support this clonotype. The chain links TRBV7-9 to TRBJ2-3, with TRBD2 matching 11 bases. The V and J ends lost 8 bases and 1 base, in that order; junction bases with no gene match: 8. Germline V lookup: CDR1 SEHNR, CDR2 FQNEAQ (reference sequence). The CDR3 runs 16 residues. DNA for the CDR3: TGTGCCAGCTTTAAACTAGCGGGAGCCCGCACAGATACGCAGTATTTT. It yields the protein CASFKLAGARTDTQYF.

CDR3 bases: TGCAGTGCCCCCGGAGGGGGCAGGGAGCAGTACTTC. Protein sequence: CSAPGGGREQYF. The V call is TRBV20-1, the J call TRBJ2-7, with D tentatively TRBD1 (7 bases). V was clipped by 6 bases and J by 7 bases, with 16 bases between them. The CDR3 totals 12 residues. CDR1 is DFQATT, CDR2 SNEGSKA, per germline (reference sequence).

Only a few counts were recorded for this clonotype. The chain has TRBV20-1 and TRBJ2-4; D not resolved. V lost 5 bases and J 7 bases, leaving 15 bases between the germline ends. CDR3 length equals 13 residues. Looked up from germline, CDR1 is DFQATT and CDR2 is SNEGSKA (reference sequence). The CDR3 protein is CSAFSDLPNIQYF. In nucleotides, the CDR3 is TGCAGTGCTTTTTCGGACCTACCTAACATTCAGTACTTC.

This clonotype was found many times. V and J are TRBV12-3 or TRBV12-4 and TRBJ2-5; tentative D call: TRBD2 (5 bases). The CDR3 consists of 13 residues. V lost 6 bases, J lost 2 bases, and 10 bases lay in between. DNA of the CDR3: TGTGCCAGCAGAAGGACTGTTCAAGAGACCCAGTACTTC. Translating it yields CASRRTVQETQYF.

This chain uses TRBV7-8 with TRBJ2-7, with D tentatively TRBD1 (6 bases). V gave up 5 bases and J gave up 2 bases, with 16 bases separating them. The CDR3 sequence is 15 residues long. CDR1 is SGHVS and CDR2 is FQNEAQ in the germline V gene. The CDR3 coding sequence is TGTGCCAGCAGCAGCCGAAGGGGGACACCCTACGAGCAGTACTTC. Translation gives CASSSRRGTPYEQYF.

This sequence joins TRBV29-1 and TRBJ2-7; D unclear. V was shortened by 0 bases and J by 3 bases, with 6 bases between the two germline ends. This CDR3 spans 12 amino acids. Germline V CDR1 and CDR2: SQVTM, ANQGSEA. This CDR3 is CSVEDGYYEQYF. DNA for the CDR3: TGCAGCGTTGAAGACGGTTACTACGAGCAGTACTTC.

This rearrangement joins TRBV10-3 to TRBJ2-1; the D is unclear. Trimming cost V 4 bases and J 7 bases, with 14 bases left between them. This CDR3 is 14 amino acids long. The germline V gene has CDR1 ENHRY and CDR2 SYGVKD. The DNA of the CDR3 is TGTGCCATCAGTGTTAGGACGGCTTTTAATGAGCAGTTCTTC. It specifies CAISVRTAFNEQFF.

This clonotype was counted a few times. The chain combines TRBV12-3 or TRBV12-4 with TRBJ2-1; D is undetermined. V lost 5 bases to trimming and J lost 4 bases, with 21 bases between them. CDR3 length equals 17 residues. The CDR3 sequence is CASSHPPPKGGYNEQFF. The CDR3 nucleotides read TGTGCCAGCAGTCACCCCCCCCCAAAGGGCGGATACAATGAGCAGTTCTTC.

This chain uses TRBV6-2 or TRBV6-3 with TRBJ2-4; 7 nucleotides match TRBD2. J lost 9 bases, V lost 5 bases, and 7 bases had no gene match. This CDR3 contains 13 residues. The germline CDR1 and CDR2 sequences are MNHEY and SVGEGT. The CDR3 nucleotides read TGTGCCAGCAGTAGGCGGGAGAAGAGCATTCAGTACTTC. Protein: CASSRREKSIQYF.

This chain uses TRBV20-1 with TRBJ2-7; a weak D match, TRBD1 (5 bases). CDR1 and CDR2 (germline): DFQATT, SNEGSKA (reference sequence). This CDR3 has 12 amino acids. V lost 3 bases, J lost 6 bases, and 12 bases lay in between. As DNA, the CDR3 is TGCAGTGCTAGCTTATTGCAGGGCGAGCAGTACTTC. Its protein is CSASLLQGEQYF.

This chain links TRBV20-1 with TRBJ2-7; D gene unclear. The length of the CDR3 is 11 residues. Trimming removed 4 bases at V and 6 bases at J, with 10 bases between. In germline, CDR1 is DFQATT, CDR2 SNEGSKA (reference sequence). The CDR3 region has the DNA TGCAGTGCTAACGGAGAACCCGAGCAGTACTTC. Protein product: CSANGEPEQYF.